This T cell receptor beta chain emerged from a study of T cells in Graves' hyperthyroidism and ophthalmopathy. Out of around 10 ml of fresh peripheral blood came the PBMCs. The CDR3 extends over 16 amino acids. Germline trimming cut 4 bases from V and 4 bases from J; bases unmatched to any gene: 8. CDR1 SGHRS and CDR2 YFSETQ come from the germline V gene. The sample holds a few counts of this clonotype. The CDR3 regions of TCR beta were amplified from RNA transcripts. RT-PCR in the first round (using the HTBI primer set) targeted the TCR CDR3. TCRdb used MiXCR to reprocess the multiplex PCR reads, holding one entry per CDR3 protein. The sample lists over 450,000 distinct CDR3 sequences, 14% occurring once.

The receptor comes from a woman aged 18-35 years with Graves' hyperthyroidism. Sample: blood. The chain recombines TRBV5-1 with TRBJ2-3; 11 bases match TRBD2. DNA of the CDR3: TGCGCCAGCAGCCCCCCGACTAGCGGGAACGCAGATACGCAGTATTTT. This gives the protein CASSPPTSGNADTQYF.